This TCR beta chain was obtained from a study of CD4 T cell repertoires in COVID-19. General study points: Two or all three memory subsets shared several highly expanded SARS-CoV-2-reactive clonotypes.

Of note for this clone: What it binds is unknown.

No culture step preceded sequencing of the ex vivo isolated memory T cells. Germline CDR1 reads SGHAT; CDR2 reads FQNNGV. V lost 5 bases and J lost 2; bases outside the gene matches: 6. CDR3 length equals 15 residues. Generated by immunoSEQ multiplex PCR, the TCRdb table keeps only in-frame clones and is missing some. This table has 20,000 or so clones, over 90% appearing once. The chain uses TRBV11-2 and TRBJ2-1, with 7 bases that match TRBD1. The sample here was circulating follicular helper CD4+ T cells (cTfh) from blood, taken before the COVID-19 pandemic. This TCR derives from a human donor who had COVID-19. CDR3 DNA sequence: TGTGCCAGCAGCCCGCTCCAGGGGGCCTACAATGAGCAGTTCTTC. Translating gives CASSPLQGAYNEQFF.